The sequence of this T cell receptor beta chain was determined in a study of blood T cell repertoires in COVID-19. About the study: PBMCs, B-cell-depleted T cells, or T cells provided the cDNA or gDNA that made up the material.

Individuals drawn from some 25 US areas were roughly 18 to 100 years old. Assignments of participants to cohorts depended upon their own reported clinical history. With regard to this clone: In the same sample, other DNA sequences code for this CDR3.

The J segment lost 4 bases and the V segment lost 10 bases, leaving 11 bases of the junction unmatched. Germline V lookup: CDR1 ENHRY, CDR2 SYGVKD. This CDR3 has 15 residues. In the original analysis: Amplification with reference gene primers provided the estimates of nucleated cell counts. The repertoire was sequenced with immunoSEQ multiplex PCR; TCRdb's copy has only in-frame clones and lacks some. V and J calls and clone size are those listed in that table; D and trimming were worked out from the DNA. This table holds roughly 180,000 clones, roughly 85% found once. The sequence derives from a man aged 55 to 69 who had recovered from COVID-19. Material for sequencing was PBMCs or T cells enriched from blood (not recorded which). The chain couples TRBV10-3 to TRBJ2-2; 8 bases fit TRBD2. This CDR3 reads CATAPLAGPTGELFF. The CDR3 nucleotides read TGTGCCACTGCCCCCTTAGCGGGGCCCACCGGGGAGCTGTTTTTT.